Reported below is one T cell receptor (beta chain). The antigen remains unidentified. Generated by immunoSEQ multiplex PCR, the TCRdb table keeps only in-frame clones and is missing some. The table lists tens of thousands of clones, about four fifths of them singletons. The data are from a study of OX40 agonist ivuxolimab in advanced cancers. On the study more broadly: The dose of intravenous ivuxolimab that patients received every 2 weeks ranged from 0.01 to 10 mg/kg. Under the entry rules, prior anti-PD-1, anti-PD-L1 or anti-CTLA-4 therapy was allowed, and roughly 43% had some.

Blood draws occurred at baseline, cycle 4 day 1, and cycle 7 day 1. Study-level points and caveats: Expanded clones belonging to CD8+ T cells outnumbered, on average, those of CD4+.

CDR1 and CDR2 from the germline V gene are MNHEY and SMNVEV (reference sequence). Trimming cost V 10 bases and J 7 bases, with 14 bases left between them. This CDR3 has 11 amino acids. The V gene is TRBV27, the J gene TRBJ2-7; maybe TRBD1 (6 bases). Sequenced here: CD4+ or CD8+ T cells sorted from blood, sampled in a trial of the OX40 agonist ivuxolimab. This TCR derives from an adult with an advanced solid tumor such as melanoma, head and neck, liver or kidney cancer. CDR3 sequence (DNA): TGTGCCACCGGGACAAACCATGAGCAGTACTTC. It yields the protein CATGTNHEQYF.